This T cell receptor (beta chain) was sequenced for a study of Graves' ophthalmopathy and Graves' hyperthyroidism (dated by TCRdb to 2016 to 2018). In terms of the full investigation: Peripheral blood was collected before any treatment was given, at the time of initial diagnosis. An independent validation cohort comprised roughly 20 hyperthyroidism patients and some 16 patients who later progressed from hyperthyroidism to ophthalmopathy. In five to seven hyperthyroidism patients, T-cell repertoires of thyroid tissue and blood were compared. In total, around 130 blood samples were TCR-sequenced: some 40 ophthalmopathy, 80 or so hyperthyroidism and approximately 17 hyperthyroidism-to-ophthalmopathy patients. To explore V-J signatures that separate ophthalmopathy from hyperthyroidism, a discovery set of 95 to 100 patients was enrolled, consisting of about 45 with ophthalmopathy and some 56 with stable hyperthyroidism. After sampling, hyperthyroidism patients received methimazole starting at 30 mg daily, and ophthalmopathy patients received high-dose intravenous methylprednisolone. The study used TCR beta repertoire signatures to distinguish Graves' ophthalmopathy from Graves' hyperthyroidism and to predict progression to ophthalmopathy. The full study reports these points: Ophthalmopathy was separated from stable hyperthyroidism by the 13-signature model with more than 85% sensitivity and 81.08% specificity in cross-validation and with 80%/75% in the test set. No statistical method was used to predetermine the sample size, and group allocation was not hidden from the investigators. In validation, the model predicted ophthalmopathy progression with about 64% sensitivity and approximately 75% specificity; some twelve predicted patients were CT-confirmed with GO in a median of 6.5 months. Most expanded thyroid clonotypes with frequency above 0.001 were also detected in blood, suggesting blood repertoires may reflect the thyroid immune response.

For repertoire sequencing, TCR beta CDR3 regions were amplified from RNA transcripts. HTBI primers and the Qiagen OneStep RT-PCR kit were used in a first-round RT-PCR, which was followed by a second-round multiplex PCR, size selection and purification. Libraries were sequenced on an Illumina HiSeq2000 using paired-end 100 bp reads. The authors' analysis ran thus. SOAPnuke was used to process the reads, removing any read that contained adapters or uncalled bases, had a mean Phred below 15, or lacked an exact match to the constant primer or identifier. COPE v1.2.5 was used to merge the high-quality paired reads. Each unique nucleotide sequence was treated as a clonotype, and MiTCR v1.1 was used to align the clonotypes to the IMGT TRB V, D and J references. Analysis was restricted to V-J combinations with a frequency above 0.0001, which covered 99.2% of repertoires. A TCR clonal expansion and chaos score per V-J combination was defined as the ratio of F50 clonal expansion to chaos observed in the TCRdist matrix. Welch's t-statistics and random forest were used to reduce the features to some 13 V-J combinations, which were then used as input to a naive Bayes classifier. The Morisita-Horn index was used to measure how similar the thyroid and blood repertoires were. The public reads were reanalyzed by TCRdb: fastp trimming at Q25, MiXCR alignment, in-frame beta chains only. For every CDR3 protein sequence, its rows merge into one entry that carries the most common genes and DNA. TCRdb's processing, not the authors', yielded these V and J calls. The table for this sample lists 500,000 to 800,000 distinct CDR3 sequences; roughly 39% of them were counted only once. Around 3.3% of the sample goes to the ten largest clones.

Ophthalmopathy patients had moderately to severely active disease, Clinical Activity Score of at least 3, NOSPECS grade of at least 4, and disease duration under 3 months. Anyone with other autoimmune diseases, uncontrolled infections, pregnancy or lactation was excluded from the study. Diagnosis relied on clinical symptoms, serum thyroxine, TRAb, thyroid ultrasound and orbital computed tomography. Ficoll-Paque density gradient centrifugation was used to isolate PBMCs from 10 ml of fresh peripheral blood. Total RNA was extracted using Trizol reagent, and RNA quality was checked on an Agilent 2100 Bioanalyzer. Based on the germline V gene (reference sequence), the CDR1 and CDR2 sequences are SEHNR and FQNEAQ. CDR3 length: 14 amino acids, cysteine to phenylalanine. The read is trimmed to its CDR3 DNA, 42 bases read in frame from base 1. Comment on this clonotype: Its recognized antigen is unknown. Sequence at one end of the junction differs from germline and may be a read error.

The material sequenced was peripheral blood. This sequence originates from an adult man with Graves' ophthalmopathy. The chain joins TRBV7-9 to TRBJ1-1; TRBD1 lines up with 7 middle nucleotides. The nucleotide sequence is TGTGCCAGCAGAAAGGGACAGTTGAACACTGAGGCTCTCTTT. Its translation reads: CASRKGQLNTEALF.